Listed below are T cell receptor beta chains from one sample, sequenced in a study of T cell responses to AZD1222 COVID-19 vaccine. Some clones are missing from TCRdb's copy, which holds only in-frame ones; the method was immunoSEQ multiplex PCR. Of 150,000 to 200,000 clones detected, around nine tenths appear once; the ten largest clones hold roughly 5.5%. Sequences were derived from peripheral blood, sampled on day 0 of AZD1222 vaccination. The receptors were sampled from an adult in good health. The CDR3 runs from the conserved cysteine through the conserved F or W. The D gene is left open where the match is weak. Expanded clones are given a class, and other clones once, few, many or no size at all.

TRBV19	TRBJ1-4	.	.	TGTGCCAGTAGTGTGCGTGGGGCTAATGAAAAACTGTTTTTT	CASSVRGANEKLFF
TRBV27	TRBJ1-2	.	.	TGTGCCAGCAGTTCTTCCGACAGCTTCGCCTATGGCTACACCTTC	CASSSSDSFAYGYTF
TRBV5-6	TRBJ2-2	TRBD1	.	TGTGCCAGCAGCTTGGAAGCAGGGGGCACCGGGGAGCTGTTTTTT	CASSLEAGGTGELFF
TRBV11-2	TRBJ1-4	.	.	TGTGCCAGCAGCTTATTTCTGGGTAATGAAAAACTGTTTTTT	CASSLFLGNEKLFF
TRBV30	TRBJ1-1	.	.	TGTGCCTGGAGTCAAAGTGGGAACACTGAAGCTTTCTTT	CAWSQSGNTEAFF
TRBV20-1	TRBJ1-1	.	.	TGCAGTGCTAGTGTACAGGCCTACACTGAAGCTTTCTTT	CSASVQAYTEAFF
TRBV6-5	TRBJ2-7	TRBD2	.	TGTGCCAGCAGTTACTCGACCGCGGGGGACTCCTACGAGCAGTACTTC	CASSYSTAGDSYEQYF
TRBV18	TRBJ1-6	TRBD1	.	TGTGCCAGCTCACCGGACAGGGTGAATTCACCCCTCCACTTT	CASSPDRVNSPLHF
TRBV19	TRBJ1-3	TRBD1	.	TGTGCCAGTACCCCACGGGACAGAGGAAACACCATATATTTT	CASTPRDRGNTIYF
TRBV14	TRBJ2-7	TRBD1	once	TGTGCCAGCAGCCATAGGGACAGGGGGCAAAAGGGGGCCTACGAGCAGTACTTC	CASSHRDRGQKGAYEQYF
TRBV7-8	TRBJ2-1	.	.	TGTGCCAGCAGCTTCCTGCAAGAGCAGTTCTTC	CASSFLQEQFF
TRBV15	TRBJ1-2	.	.	TGTGCCACCAGCAGGACAGGAGGGGTCTATGGCTACACCTTC	CATSRTGGVYGYTF
TRBV7-2	TRBJ1-5	.	.	TGTGCCAGCAGCTTAGAAGTGGGGGGACGGAGGCCCCAGCATTTT	CASSLEVGGRRPQHF
TRBV5-1	TRBJ1-2	TRBD1	.	TGCGCCAGCAGCTGGTTCGACAGGGATGGCTACACCTTC	CASSWFDRDGYTF
TRBV5-4	TRBJ2-5	TRBD2	.	TGTGCCAGCAGCTCCCGGACTAGCGGGGGGGCGGAGACCCAGTACTTC	CASSSRTSGGAETQYF
TRBV12-3/TRBV12-4	TRBJ2-5	TRBD1	.	TGTGCCAGCAAACGGGACAGTCAAGAGACCCAGTACTTC	CASKRDSQETQYF
TRBV6-2/TRBV6-3	TRBJ1-3	.	.	TGTGCCAGCAGTTACTCGCGAGACACCATATATTTT	CASSYSRDTIYF
TRBV19	TRBJ1-4	.	.	TGTGCCAGTAGTCCCCGGGGGGAAAAACTGTTTTTT	CASSPRGEKLFF
TRBV18	TRBJ1-2	.	.	TGTGCCAGCTCACCACCGGGCAGTCTCTATGGCTACACCTTC	CASSPPGSLYGYTF
TRBV5-1	TRBJ2-1	TRBD1	.	TGCGCCAGCAGCTCAGCCGGGACAGGGTATGAGCAGTTCTTC	CASSSAGTGYEQFF
TRBV4-3	TRBJ1-3	TRBD1	.	TGCGCCAGCAGCCAAAGACAGGGCTCTGGAAACACCATATATTTT	CASSQRQGSGNTIYF
TRBV11-2	TRBJ2-5	TRBD2	.	TGTGCCAGCAGCTTAGTTACCAGCGGGGGGTCCCAAGAGACCCAGTACTTC	CASSLVTSGGSQETQYF
TRBV2	TRBJ1-4	.	.	TGTGCCAGCAACAGGGCAACTAATGAAAAACTGTTTTTT	CASNRATNEKLFF
TRBV24-1	TRBJ1-1	.	once	TGTGCCACCAGTGATTGGGATTTCACTGAAGCTTTCTTT	CATSDWDFTEAFF
TRBV5-1	TRBJ2-1	.	.	TGCGCCAGCAGCGCTGACGGGTACAATGAGCAGTTCTTC	CASSADGYNEQFF
TRBV30	TRBJ1-2	TRBD1	.	TGTGCCTGGAGTGTGAAGGGGGCGAGTGGCTACACCTTC	CAWSVKGASGYTF
TRBV3-1/TRBV3-2	TRBJ1-1	.	.	TGTGCCAGCAGCCAAGAGGGCACTGAAGCTTTCTTT	CASSQEGTEAFF
TRBV6-5	TRBJ1-5	.	.	TGTGCCAGCAGTTACTCACAGGGTAAGGGACAGCCCCAGCATTTT	CASSYSQGKGQPQHF
TRBV10-3	TRBJ2-3	.	.	TGTGCCATCAAGGTAGCGGCAGGGACAGATACGCAGTATTTT	CAIKVAAGTDTQYF
TRBV27	TRBJ2-6	.	.	TGTGCCAGCAGGTCGTGGGGGCACGGGGCCAACGTCCTGACTTTC	CASRSWGHGANVLTF
TRBV7-2	TRBJ2-1	.	.	TGTGCCAGCAGCTTAGCATCGAAGGTGGCCTACAATGAGCAGTTCTTC	CASSLASKVAYNEQFF
TRBV5-1	TRBJ1-6	TRBD1	.	TGCGCCAGCAGCCCCGGGACAGTTAATTCACCCCTCCACTTT	CASSPGTVNSPLHF
TRBV7-2	TRBJ2-7	.	.	TGTGCCAGCAGCTTAATTTTTTCCTACGAGCAGTACTTC	CASSLIFSYEQYF
TRBV6-6	TRBJ2-3	TRBD1	.	TGTGCCAGCAGCTCCGGGACAGCGAACACAGATACGCAGTATTTT	CASSSGTANTDTQYF
TRBV7-8	TRBJ2-1	TRBD2	.	TGTGCCAGCAGCCCCCGGCTAGCGGGAGCCGGGAACAATGAGCAGTTCTTC	CASSPRLAGAGNNEQFF
TRBV28	TRBJ2-7	TRBD1	.	TGTGCCAGCGGGACAGGGTCCAACGAGCAGTACTTC	CASGTGSNEQYF
TRBV27	TRBJ2-7	.	once	TGTGCCAGCAGTTTATCGTCCCTCAGCTCCTACGAGCAGTACTTC	CASSLSSLSSYEQYF
TRBV24-1	TRBJ1-2	TRBD1	.	TGTGCCACCAGCCACGCCAGGGGGAGTCATTATGGCTACACCTTC	CATSHARGSHYGYTF
TRBV27	TRBJ1-2	.	.	TGTGCCAGCACCTCCGGGGCCGAGGACTATGGCTACACCTTC	CASTSGAEDYGYTF
TRBV28	TRBJ1-1	.	.	TGTGCCAGCAGTCTCTCAGGGGTCTGGACTGAAGCTTTCTTT	CASSLSGVWTEAFF
TRBV6-5	TRBJ1-1	TRBD1	.	TGTGCCAGCAGTACAGGACAGGGAGTCACTGAAGCTTTCTTT	CASSTGQGVTEAFF
TRBV9	TRBJ1-1	.	.	TGTGCCAGCAGCGTAGGTAACAGCATGAACACTGAAGCTTTCTTT	CASSVGNSMNTEAFF
TRBV18	TRBJ2-7	.	.	TGTGCCAGCTCAGGTGACTACCGCTACGAGCAGTACTTC	CASSGDYRYEQYF
TRBV18	TRBJ2-1	TRBD2	.	TGTGCCAGCTCGCCCGGGACTAGCGGGAGCGGCTACTACAATGAGCAGTTCTTC	CASSPGTSGSGYYNEQFF
TRBV7-3	TRBJ2-3	.	once	TGTGCCAGCAGCTTCGGGATAAGCACAGATACGCAGTATTTT	CASSFGISTDTQYF
TRBV9	TRBJ2-2	TRBD2	.	TGTGCCAGCAGGGGACTAGCGGCCACCGGGGAGCTGTTTTTT	CASRGLAATGELFF
TRBV28	TRBJ1-3	.	.	TGTGCCAGCAGTTTGTTGGGGGATGTTTGGAGAAACACCATATATTTT	CASSLLGDVWRNTIYF
TRBV6-4	TRBJ2-1	TRBD2	.	TGTGCCAGCAGTGACTCGGGACTAGGCTCCTACAATGAGCAGTTCTTC	CASSDSGLGSYNEQFF
TRBV3-1/TRBV3-2	TRBJ1-4	.	.	TGTGCCAGCAGCAAAAAGTCGGCTTATAATGAAAAACTGTTTTTT	CASSKKSAYNEKLFF
TRBV24-1	TRBJ2-2	TRBD1	few	TGTGCCACCAGTGATCCGACAGGGGGCACCGGGGAGCTGTTTTTT	CATSDPTGGTGELFF
TRBV19	TRBJ1-1	.	once	TGTGCCAGTAGTCGGGACAAAAAGAACACTGAAGCTTTCTTT	CASSRDKKNTEAFF
TRBV9	TRBJ2-2	.	.	TGTGCCAGCAGCGCCGAGGCAGGGGACACCGGGGAGCTGTTTTTT	CASSAEAGDTGELFF